The TCR beta chain described here comes from a study of blood T cells in healthy people across ages. Using a J-beta primer mix together with a sample-barcoded 5' primer, a second PCR was run for roughly 6 to 12 cycles. A single record per CDR3 protein comes from TCRdb applying MiXCR to the 5' RACE reads. The sample contains approximately 830,000 distinct CDR3 sequences, around 62% of which appear only once. This clonotype was seen more than once but under ten times. The antigen is undetermined. Approximately 10 milliliters was the volume of peripheral blood drawn from each donor. Every sample yielded at least 6.5 million isolated PBMCs. The CDR3 is 12 amino acids. In germline, CDR1 is SGHTA, CDR2 FQGNSA. Study-level points and caveats: Long-lived donors carried more naive CD4+ cells and greater diversity than aged donors. In older individuals, TCR beta diversity per million T cells was lower, falling roughly linearly with age.

The TCR was taken from a man aged 25-45 years in good health. The chain carries TRBV7-2 and TRBJ2-4; the D is unclear. The J call may be incorrect, as the DNA end agrees better with TRBJ2-5. Sequenced: blood. CDR3 in amino acids: CASNLGQETQYF. DNA of the CDR3: TGTGCCAGCAACCTTGGGCAAGAGACCCAGTACTTC.